This T cell receptor (beta chain) was identified during a study of shared clonotypes between healthy human individuals. The naive CD8 population came from CD45RO-negative cells selected for CCR7, without terminally differentiated effector memory CD45RA+ cells. Sequencing used immunoSEQ multiplex PCR; TCRdb keeps in-frame clones, though not all of them. This sample carries about 2.1 million clones, about 94% of them seen once, and the ten largest clones take approximately 1.7%. Study-wide results and caveats: In contrast to clonotypes shared by all four donors, non-shared clonotypes had lower generation probabilities.

About this clone: Its specificity is not known.

Sequenced input: naive CD8+ T cells from PBMCs. This clonotype originated in a man aged 18 to 29 in good health. Some clones in this sample may be carry-over from other donors' samples.

The CDR3 region is CASSVAGWEVNEKLFF. CDR3 DNA sequence: TGTGCCAGCAGTGTCGCAGGGTGGGAAGTTAATGAAAAACTGTTTTTT. This sequence joins TRBV6-1 and TRBJ1-4; possibly TRBD1 for D (5 bases). Trimming cost V 4 bases and J 4 bases, with 16 bases left between them. The CDR3 totals 16 residues. The germline gives CDR1 MNHNS, CDR2 SASEGT.